A selection of T cell receptor beta chains follows, all from one sample in a study of blood T cell repertoires in COVID-19. The data were produced by immunoSEQ multiplex PCR, yet TCRdb's version contains in-frame clones alone and is incomplete. The sample yields more than 85,000 clones, roughly 81% seen once. Sequencing input: peripheral blood. All receptors derive from a woman aged 70 to 79 with acute or convalescent COVID-19. CDR3s include the opening cysteine and the closing phenylalanine or tryptophan. Fields, in order: D gene, J gene, clone size, V gene, CDR3 protein, CDR3 DNA. The D gene is left open where the match is weak. Size tells how often a clone was seen (once, few, many) or the class of an expanded clone, and some rows leave it out.

TRBD1 | TRBJ2-7 | . | TRBV4-1 | CASSQGAGTGFYEQYF | TGCGCCAGCAGCCAAGGAGCCGGGACAGGGTTTTACGAGCAGTACTTC
. | TRBJ2-2 | few | TRBV28 | CASSLWLANTGELFF | TGTGCCAGCAGTTTATGGCTAGCGAACACCGGGGAGCTGTTTTTT
. | TRBJ2-7 | . | TRBV21-1 | CASSSEPEDSYEQYF | TGTGCCAGCAGCTCAGAGCCCGAGGACTCCTACGAGCAGTACTTC
. | TRBJ1-5 | . | TRBV19 | CASSNTPASNQPQHF | TGTGCCAGTAGTAACACCCCCGCTAGCAATCAGCCCCAGCATTTT
. | TRBJ1-2 | . | TRBV4-2 | CASSQGQIYGYTF | TGTGCCAGCAGCCAAGGCCAGATCTATGGCTACACCTTC
TRBD1 | TRBJ2-1 | . | TRBV19 | CATLGQGTYGEQFF | TGTGCCACTCTGGGACAGGGAACATACGGTGAGCAGTTCTTC
. | TRBJ2-3 | . | TRBV24-1 | CATSEGQNTQYF | TGTGCCACCAGTGAGGGACAAAATACGCAGTATTTT
TRBD1 | TRBJ1-2 | . | TRBV7-9 | CASSPEQGAGYGYTF | TGTGCCAGCAGCCCCGAACAGGGGGCTGGCTATGGCTACACCTTC
TRBD1 | TRBJ2-1 | . | TRBV24-1 | CATSPGGTYNEQFF | TGTGCCACCAGTCCAGGGGGCACCTACAATGAGCAGTTCTTC
. | TRBJ1-1 | . | TRBV9 | CASSETDHRGEAFF | TGTGCCAGCAGCGAAACGGACCATCGGGGAGAAGCTTTCTTT
. | TRBJ1-4 | . | TRBV30 | CAWTPGGAQNEKLFF | TGTGCCTGGACCCCCGGGGGGGCCCAAAATGAAAAACTGTTTTTT
. | TRBJ1-5 | once | TRBV6-5 | CASNRVSNQPQHF | TGTGCCAGCAACAGGGTTAGCAATCAGCCCCAGCATTTT
. | TRBJ1-2 | . | TRBV9 | CASSPGVALYGYTF | TGTGCCAGCAGCCCAGGGGTGGCCCTCTATGGCTACACCTTC